One and the same sample provided the 16 T cell receptor beta chains below, sequenced in a study of blood T cell repertoires in COVID-19. Assay used: immunoSEQ multiplex PCR; TCRdb lists only in-frame clones, some missing. The profile shows roughly 250,000 clones, around 87% of them singletons. The sample consisted of PBMCs or T cells enriched from blood (not recorded which). These receptors all come from a woman aged 45-65 years who had recovered from COVID-19.

This clone was seen only a few times. The V gene is TRBV29-1, the J gene TRBJ2-5; no definite D call. Germline CDR1 and CDR2: SQVTM and ANQGSEA. This CDR3 has 12 residues. Trimming removed 4 bases from V and 2 bases from J, with 8 bases in between. The CDR3 bases are TGCAGCGTTGTAACCAGTCAAGAGACCCAGTACTTC. It translates to CSVVTSQETQYF.

The rearrangement uses TRBV5-8 and TRBJ2-5; maybe TRBD1 (7 bases). This CDR3 is 17 amino acids long. Trimming cost V 0 bases and J 3 bases, with 18 bases left between them. The germline V gene encodes CDR1 SGHTS and CDR2 YDEGEE. CDR3 protein: CASSLGRPGGPKETQYF. CDR3 coding DNA: TGTGCCAGCAGCTTGGGTCGCCCAGGGGGGCCCAAAGAGACCCAGTACTTC.

The chain uses TRBV25-1 and TRBJ1-4, with D possibly being TRBD1 (6 bases). The V end lost 10 bases, the J end lost 7 bases, and 19 bases lay between the germline ends. Germline V gene data show CDR1 as MGHDK and CDR2 as SYGVNS. The CDR3 contains 14 residues. The CDR3, as DNA: TGTGCCACCATGGACGCAGGGGTTGGTGAAAAACTGTTTTTT. Encoded protein: CATMDAGVGEKLFF.

Notes on this clone: The sample holds other DNA sequences that translate to the same CDR3. V is TRBV29-1 and J is TRBJ1-1, with 8 bases identical to TRBD1. Trimming cost V 5 bases and J 4 bases; bases outside gene matches: 0. The CDR3 consists of 11 residues. Germline V gives CDR1 SQVTM, CDR2 ANQGSEA. Here the CDR3 DNA reads TGCAGCGTTACAGGGGGCACTGAAGCTTTCTTT. This codes for CSVTGGTEAFF.

The V and J genes are TRBV19 and TRBJ2-1, with 11 positions matching TRBD1. The CDR3 loop spans 16 amino acids. The germline V gene encodes CDR1 LNHDA and CDR2 SQIVND (reference sequence). The V gene end was trimmed by 6 bases and the J gene end by 4 bases; junction bases not matched to a gene: 8. The CDR3 DNA reads TGTGCCAGTAGACGATCCGGGACAGGGGGGTACAATGAGCAGTTCTTC. Translating it yields CASRRSGTGGYNEQFF.

The chain combines TRBV6-5 with TRBJ2-1; maybe TRBD1 (6 bases). In germline, CDR1 is MNHEY, CDR2 SVGAGI. The V end was cut by 7 bases, the J end by 6 bases, with 19 bases between. The CDR3 totals 15 residues. The CDR3 DNA sequence: TGTGCCAGCATCGGAATGGACAAGGGGGTCAATGAGCAGTTCTTC. This codes for CASIGMDKGVNEQFF.

CDR3 loop: CASSLDGFPSSYNSPLHF. CDR3 coding DNA: TGCGCCAGCAGCTTGGATGGGTTTCCTAGCTCCTATAATTCACCCCTCCACTTT. The V and J genes are TRBV5-1 and TRBJ1-6; D is unresolved. This CDR3 is built from 18 residues. V was trimmed by 0 bases and J by 0 bases, leaving 13 bases between them. Germline V gives CDR1 SGHRS, CDR2 YFSETQ.

The genes are TRBV6-2 or TRBV6-3 and TRBJ2-1; D not certain. V lost 2 bases and J lost 6, with 11 bases in between. CDR3 size: 14 residues. The V gene's germline CDR1 is MNHEY and CDR2 SVGEGT. CDR3: CASSYESPSNEQFF. Written as DNA, the CDR3 is TGTGCCAGCAGTTACGAGTCCCCAAGCAATGAGCAGTTCTTC.

The rearrangement joins TRBV19 to TRBJ1-2; D is undetermined. The germline V gene encodes CDR1 LNHDA and CDR2 SQIVND (reference sequence). The CDR3 covers 15 residues. V was pared by 5 bases and J by 6 bases, with 19 bases between. CDR3 amino acids: CASSGAARSPNGYTF. As DNA, the CDR3 is TGTGCCAGTAGTGGCGCTGCGAGGTCCCCTAATGGCTACACCTTC.

The chain carries TRBV9 and TRBJ2-3, with D tentatively TRBD1 (5 bases). The germline V and J ends were trimmed by 0 bases and 0 bases, with 17 bases remaining between them. This CDR3 has 18 residues. From germline, CDR1 is SGDLS and CDR2 YYNGEE. The CDR3 DNA follows: TGTGCCAGCAGCGTAGCCGAAGGTCAGGGAAGTAGCACAGATACGCAGTATTTT. Protein product: CASSVAEGQGSSTDTQYF.

The genes are TRBV11-2 and TRBJ1-2; D not certain. Germline CDR1 SGHAT, CDR2 FQNNGV. The CDR3 is 13 residues long. V was trimmed by 0 bases and J by 7 bases, leaving 9 bases between them. The DNA of the CDR3 is TGTGCCAGCAGCTTAGAACGGGGAGTTGGCTACACCTTC. Its translation is CASSLERGVGYTF.

The chain joins TRBV9 to TRBJ1-2; TRBD1 agrees at 8 bases. The CDR3 has 14 residues. Trimming at V came to 3 bases and at J to 2 bases, leaving 3 bases not matched to a gene. The V gene's germline CDR1 is SGDLS and CDR2 YYNGEE. The CDR3 nucleotides are TGTGCCAGCAGCGCAGGACAGGGCAACTATGGCTACACCTTC. This encodes CASSAGQGNYGYTF.

The chain links TRBV27 to TRBJ2-1, with TRBD1 matching over 8 bases. The CDR3 is 16 amino acids. Germline V lookup: CDR1 MNHEY, CDR2 SMNVEV (reference sequence). Trimming at V came to 5 bases and at J to 3 bases, leaving 9 bases not matched to a gene. In nucleotides, the CDR3 is TGTGCCAGCAGTCCCATCGACAGGGGATTCTACAATGAGCAGTTCTTC. Translating gives CASSPIDRGFYNEQFF.

The chain is built from TRBV11-2 and TRBJ2-1; 9 nucleotides agree with TRBD2. The CDR3 runs 16 residues. Unmatched junction bases numbered 7, after V lost 1 base and J lost 6 bases. Germline lookup yields CDR1 SGHAT and CDR2 FQNNGV. The CDR3 DNA is TGTGCCAGCAGCTTAGTAGGCGGGAGGGCCGTCAATGAGCAGTTCTTC. It is translated as CASSLVGGRAVNEQFF.

The rearrangement links TRBV11-2 to TRBJ2-2; the D gene is possibly TRBD2 (5 bases). CDR1 and CDR2 (germline): SGHAT, FQNNGV. The CDR3 is made up of 16 amino acids. Trimming removed 6 bases from V and 4 bases from J, with 18 bases in between. This CDR3 is CASRPLTRVSTGELFF. The CDR3 DNA sequence: TGTGCCAGCAGGCCCCTAACTAGGGTTAGCACCGGGGAGCTGTTTTTT. Combining the CDR3 with reference TRBV11-2 and TRBJ2-2 gives the whole variable domain EAGVAQSPRYKIIEKRQSVAFWCNPISGHATLYWYQQILGQGPKLLIQFQNNGVVDDSQLPKDRFSAERLKGVDSTLKIQPAKLEDSAVYLCASRPLTRVSTGELFFGEGSRLTVL.

This clone was recorded a few times. The chain uses TRBV3-1 (or the pseudogene TRBV3-2) and TRBJ2-2, with D hard to call. Germline V CDR1 and CDR2: LGHDT, YNNKEL (reference sequence). The V and J ends lost 4 bases and 5 bases respectively, with 5 bases between them. CDR3 size: 12 residues. The chain's CDR3 is CASSLPTGELFF. In nucleotides, the CDR3 is TGTGCCAGCAGCCTCCCTACCGGGGAGCTGTTTTTT.